These 8 T cell receptor beta chains came from one sample sequenced in a study of T cells in Graves' hyperthyroidism and ophthalmopathy. TCR beta CDR3 sequences were amplified from RNA transcripts. In the first-round RT-PCR of the TCR CDR3, the HTBI primer set was used. TCRdb processed the multiplex PCR reads anew with MiXCR; each CDR3 protein has one entry. The sample contains around 700,000 distinct CDR3 sequences, roughly a third of which appear only once. Sequences were obtained from blood. These receptors came from a woman in her thirties or forties with Graves' hyperthyroidism.

This clonotype was counted a few times. The chain has TRBV20-1 and TRBJ2-7; D is undetermined. CDR1 DFQATT and CDR2 SNEGSKA come from the germline V gene (reference sequence). Trimming shortened V by 3 bases and J by 3 bases, and 18 bases separated the two germline ends. This CDR3 region has 15 residues. Here the CDR3 reads CSASPPAETNYEQYF. The CDR3 region has the DNA TGCAGTGCTAGCCCACCCGCGGAGACAAACTACGAGCAGTACTTC.

The CDR3 loop reads CATSGDRAPPDTQYF. DNA for the CDR3: TGTGCCACCAGTGGGGACAGGGCCCCACCAGATACGCAGTATTTT. V is TRBV24-1 and J is TRBJ2-3, with 9 bases that match TRBD1. This CDR3 has 15 residues. Per the germline V gene, CDR1 is KGHDR and CDR2 is SFDVKD. The junction had 6 bases not matched to a gene; V was cut back by 5 bases and J by 4 bases.

V is TRBV12-3 or TRBV12-4 and J is TRBJ1-2; D call uncertain. Trimming took off 4 bases at V and 5 bases at J, with 11 bases between the two ends. There are 13 residues in the CDR3. The CDR3 spells CASSSRLLYGYTF. The CDR3 DNA follows: TGTGCCAGCAGTTCCCGACTCCTTTATGGCTACACCTTC.

V is TRBV9 and J is TRBJ1-2; D is ambiguous. CDR3 size: 14 residues. The germline V gene encodes CDR1 SGDLS and CDR2 YYNGEE. Trimming pared 0 bases from V and 2 bases from J, leaving 8 bases between. The CDR3 DNA reads as TGTGCCAGCAGCGTAGGCGCCAGGAACTATGGCTACACCTTC. Its protein product is CASSVGARNYGYTF.

On this clonotype: At one end, the junction sequence differs from germline, possibly due to a read error. The chain has TRBV29-1 and TRBJ1-1, with D possibly matching TRBD1 (6 bases). CDR3 length equals 16 residues. CDR1 is SQVTM, CDR2 ANQGSEA, per germline. CDR3 amino acids: CAWSTGQPYSNTEAFF. The CDR3 nucleotides read TGTGCCTGGAGTACCGGACAGCCTTACTCGAACACTGAAGCTTTCTTT.

This clonotype has only a few counts. V usage is TRBV5-1 and J usage is TRBJ2-7; TRBD1 might be the D (6 bases). V gave up 5 bases and J gave up 5 bases, with 14 bases separating them. Per the germline V gene, CDR1 is SGHRS and CDR2 is YFSETQ. The CDR3 has 13 residues. The CDR3 coding sequence is TGCGCCAGCAGGTCGGGCAGGGGAGACGAGCAGTACTTC. Its translation is CASRSGRGDEQYF. The full variable domain, completed using reference TRBV5-1 and TRBJ2-7, is KAGVTQTPRYLIKTRGQQVTLSCSPISGHRSVSWYQQTPGQGLQFLFEYFSETQRNKGNFPGRFSGRQFSNSRSEMNVSTLELGDSALYLCASRSGRGDEQYFGPGTRLTVT.

Worth noting for this clonotype: A much larger clonotype is one base distant, so this may be a read error. The chain links TRBV20-1 to TRBJ2-5, with 7 bases fitting TRBD2. Germline assignment: CDR1 DFQATT and CDR2 SNEGSKA (reference sequence). CDR3 length: 13 amino acids. CDR3 bases: TGCAGTGCTATAGCGGGCTCCCAAGAGCCCCAGTACTTC. It is translated as CSAIAGSQEPQYF.

The table lists this clonotype with a few counts. This chain joins TRBV7-9 and TRBJ1-5; D might be TRBD1 (5 bases). Germline CDR1 and CDR2: SEHNR and FQNEAQ (reference sequence). Trimming took off 1 base at V and 4 bases at J, with 11 bases between the two ends. This CDR3 comprises 15 residues. CDR3: CASSLGTPGNQPQHF. CDR3 nucleotide sequence: TGTGCCAGCAGCTTAGGTACCCCAGGGAATCAGCCCCAGCATTTT.